The source of this TCR beta chain is a study of blood T cell repertoires in COVID-19. Study information: Donors in the United States, Italy and Spain gave samples during acute or convalescent COVID-19.

In the original analysis: Reference gene primer amplification gave estimated nucleated cell counts. Clones were read by immunoSEQ multiplex PCR, and TCRdb kept only the in-frame ones, dropping some. That table gives V, J and clone size, and the DNA gave D and trimming. Of 140,000 to 150,000 clones listed, about four fifths were seen once; the top ten hold roughly 7.7%. This CDR3 region has 16 residues. With 4 bases clipped from V and 5 bases from J, the junction kept 7 bases outside the gene matches. Germline V gene sequence: CDR1 SGHRS, CDR2 YFSETQ. This clonotype originated in a human donor with acute or convalescent COVID-19. The donor label of this sample is uncertain. The chain uses TRBV5-1 and TRBJ2-3, with 13 nucleotides matching TRBD2. What was sequenced was peripheral blood. CDR3 in amino acids: CASSPGTSGVLDTQYF. In DNA form, the CDR3 reads TGCGCCAGCAGCCCCGGGACTAGCGGGGTTCTAGATACGCAGTATTTT.